The sequence of this T cell receptor (beta chain) was determined in a study of CXCR3-negative and CXCR3-positive naive CD8 T cells. Regarding this clonotype: The target antigen is unknown.

Germline CDR1 MDHEN, CDR2 SYDVKM. This CDR3 is built from 16 residues. The method, 5' RACE with UMI labels, was used to prepare the TRB cDNA libraries. With the 5' RACE reads reprocessed, TCRdb shows one record per CDR3 protein and no DNA. This specimen shows more than 80,000 distinct CDR3 sequences; the ten leading clones hold 0.8% to 0.85%. Points from the study as a whole: Both naive subsets showed comparably high diversity, and memory CD8+ cells showed much lower diversity. Naive cells with CXCR3 showed TRB CDR3s that were more hydrophobic than those in CXCR3-negative naive cells. TRBV-TRBJ usage matched between naive CXCR3-negative and CXCR3-positive cells but not between memory cells.

The sample consisted of naive CXCR3+ CD8+ T cells from blood. Specified subset: CD45RO-CCR7+CD27+CD95- naive CD8+ T cells expressing CXCR3 (TNR3+). This rearrangement joins TRBV28 to TRBJ2-5; TCRdb's D gene call, TRBD1, goes unchecked for lack of DNA. This TCR came from a human donor in good health. Some clones in this sample may be carry-over from other donors' samples. CDR3 residues: CASSLEAGGVLETQYF.